This TCR beta chain is drawn from a study of T-cell reconstitution after alpha-beta-depleted transplantation in children. This clonotype was seen more than once but under ten times. Using unique molecular identifiers, the investigators prepared the TCRbeta library. TCRdb fed the PCR reads into MiXCR, producing one record per CDR3 protein. The table lists 250,000 to 350,000 distinct CDR3 sequences, roughly 9.5% of them singletons, with around a tenth in the top ten. The CDR3 sequence is 14 residues long. Germline loops: CDR1 MNHNS, CDR2 SASEGT. J gave up 4 bases and V 5 bases, and 5 bases lay outside the gene matches.

This sample comprised PBMCs from the stem cell graft donor, obtained from the stem cell graft. The receptor was isolated from a human donor who donated a stem cell graft to a child with SCID. This chain connects TRBV6-1 to TRBJ1-2, with 9 nucleotides matching TRBD1. This CDR3 is CASSTDRGIYGYTF. The CDR3, as DNA: TGTGCCAGCAGTACGGACAGGGGAATCTATGGCTACACCTTC.